A selection of T cell receptor beta chains follows, all from one sample in a study of shared clonotypes between healthy human individuals. Assay used: immunoSEQ multiplex PCR; TCRdb lists only in-frame clones, some missing. The table records 2 million to 2.5 million clones, more than 85% of them present only once. Sequencing used naive CD4+ T cells from PBMCs. Receptor source: a man younger than 30 in good health. Some clones in this sample may be carry-over from other donors' samples. The CDR3 runs from the conserved cysteine through the conserved F or W. The D gene is left open where the match is weak. Clone size is not always given. Where it is, it says once, few, many or a class for expanded clones.

j_call: TRBJ1-2
clone_size: .
v_call: TRBV2
d_call: TRBD1
cdr3_aa: CASSRGPYGYTF
cdr3_nt: TGTGCCAGCAGCAGGGGGCCCTATGGCTACACCTTC

j_call: TRBJ2-1
clone_size: few
v_call: TRBV7-9
d_call: .
cdr3_aa: CASSPDWYNEQFF
cdr3_nt: TGTGCCAGCAGCCCAGACTGGTACAATGAGCAGTTCTTC

j_call: TRBJ2-1
clone_size: .
v_call: TRBV7-6
d_call: TRBD2
cdr3_aa: CASSPQDPGLRYNEQFF
cdr3_nt: TGTGCCAGCAGCCCTCAGGACCCGGGACTACGCTACAATGAGCAGTTCTTC

j_call: TRBJ2-5
clone_size: .
v_call: TRBV5-5
d_call: .
cdr3_aa: CASSLVTTGLETQYF
cdr3_nt: TGTGCCAGCAGCTTGGTCACGACAGGTCTGGAGACCCAGTACTTC

j_call: TRBJ2-7
clone_size: .
v_call: TRBV15
d_call: TRBD2
cdr3_aa: CATSRGGTAREQYF
cdr3_nt: TGTGCCACCAGCCGGGGGGGTACAGCCAGGGAGCAGTACTTC

j_call: TRBJ1-1
clone_size: .
v_call: TRBV30
d_call: .
cdr3_aa: CAWRVNTEAFF
cdr3_nt: TGTGCCTGGAGAGTGAACACTGAAGCTTTCTTT

j_call: TRBJ1-1
clone_size: .
v_call: TRBV30
d_call: .
cdr3_aa: CAWSVGRMNTEAFF
cdr3_nt: TGTGCCTGGAGTGTAGGGAGGATGAACACTGAAGCTTTCTTT

j_call: TRBJ2-6
clone_size: .
v_call: TRBV29-1
d_call: .
cdr3_aa: CSVREGASSGANVLTF
cdr3_nt: TGCAGCGTTAGGGAGGGGGCGAGCTCTGGGGCCAACGTCCTGACTTTC

j_call: TRBJ2-1
clone_size: .
v_call: TRBV5-1
d_call: .
cdr3_aa: CASSSSGEEQFF
cdr3_nt: TGCGCCAGCAGCTCGTCGGGGGAAGAGCAGTTCTTC

j_call: TRBJ1-4
clone_size: .
v_call: TRBV18
d_call: .
cdr3_aa: CASSPLGQKSTNEKLFF
cdr3_nt: TGTGCCAGCTCACCATTAGGACAGAAGTCAACTAATGAAAAACTGTTTTTT